The 16 T cell receptor beta chains in this list originate from one sample, sequenced in a study of T cell responses to AZD1222 COVID-19 vaccine. Some clones are missing from TCRdb's copy, which holds only in-frame ones; the method was immunoSEQ multiplex PCR. This table has 140,000 or so clones, roughly nine tenths appearing once. Specimen: peripheral blood, collected 28 days after the second dose of the MenACWY control vaccine. These receptors all come from an adult who received the MenACWY meningococcal vaccine as a control.

The chain is built from TRBV27 and TRBJ2-5, with D perhaps being TRBD1 or TRBD2 (5 bases each). Germline values: CDR1 MNHEY, CDR2 SMNVEV (reference sequence). The CDR3 is 15 residues long. V lost 7 bases to trimming and J lost 2 bases, with 17 bases between them. The CDR3 DNA sequence: TGTGCCAGCAAATGGGAAGGGACGGGGCAAGAGACCCAGTACTTC. Translated: CASKWEGTGQETQYF.

The chain combines TRBV7-2 with TRBJ1-3; D remains ambiguous. The CDR3 has 13 amino acids. V was pared by 5 bases and J by 4 bases, with 9 bases between. Looked up from germline, CDR1 is SGHTA and CDR2 is FQGNSA. CDR3 DNA: TGTGCCAGCAGCCCTGACATCGGAAACACCATATATTTT. This encodes CASSPDIGNTIYF.

This rearrangement joins TRBV7-2 to TRBJ2-7; D uncertain. V dropped 3 bases and J dropped 6 bases, with 12 bases sitting between them. CDR3 size: 13 residues. Looked up from germline, CDR1 is SGHTA and CDR2 is FQGNSA. CDR3 DNA sequence: TGTGCCAGCAGCTTGAGCTGGGGTGCCGAGCAGTACTTC. It specifies CASSLSWGAEQYF.

The chain joins TRBV2 to TRBJ2-1; 9 bases match TRBD1. J lost 5 bases, V lost 2 bases, and 7 bases had no gene match. The germline CDR1 and CDR2 sequences are SNHLY and FYNNEI. CDR3 size: 16 residues. CDR3 sequence (DNA): TGTGCCAGCAGTGAAAAGATGACAGGGGGGAACAATGAGCAGTTCTTC. Translating it yields CASSEKMTGGNNEQFF. Full variable domain (outside the CDR3, taken from reference TRBV2 and TRBJ2-1): EPEVTQTPSHQVTQMGQEVILRCVPISNHLYFYWYRQILGQKVEFLVSFYNNEISEKSEIFDDQFSVERPDGSNFTLKIRSTKLEDSAMYFCASSEKMTGGNNEQFFGPGTRLTVL.

The chain recombines TRBV2 with TRBJ2-5, with 12 bases that match TRBD2. Looked up from germline, CDR1 is SNHLY and CDR2 is FYNNEI. Unmatched junction bases numbered 8, after V lost 10 bases and J lost 2 bases. This CDR3 has 15 residues. CDR3 amino acids: CAIPTSGGPQETQYF. The CDR3, as DNA: TGTGCCATTCCTACTAGCGGGGGGCCTCAAGAGACCCAGTACTTC. Looking up the rest from reference TRBV2 and TRBJ2-5 gives the full variable domain: EPEVTQTPSHQVTQMGQEVILRCVPISNHLYFYWYRQILGQKVEFLVSFYNNEISEKSEIFDDQFSVERPDGSNFTLKIRSTKLEDSAMYFCAIPTSGGPQETQYFGPGTRLLVL.

V is TRBV6-5 and J is TRBJ1-6; D is uncertain. CDR3 size: 14 residues. CDR1 is MNHEY and CDR2 is SVGAGI in the germline V gene. V was shortened by 5 bases and J by 9 bases, with 14 bases between the two germline ends. CDR3 DNA sequence: TGTGCCAGCAGTCCGGCCTACCTTATTTCACCCCTCCACTTT. Amino acid sequence: CASSPAYLISPLHF.

The V gene is TRBV5-4, the J gene TRBJ2-5; 9 bases are shared with TRBD1. Germline assignment: CDR1 SGHNT and CDR2 YYREEE (reference sequence). The junction had 8 bases not matched to a gene; V was cut back by 4 bases and J by 1 base. This CDR3 spans 16 amino acids. The CDR3 sequence: CASSPSPTGGQETQYF. Written as DNA, the CDR3 is TGTGCCAGCAGCCCCTCACCGACAGGGGGCCAAGAGACCCAGTACTTC.

The V and J genes are TRBV7-8 and TRBJ2-7; TRBD2 is a possible D gene (6 bases). Germline-derived CDR1 and CDR2 are SGHVS and FQNEAQ. The CDR3 sequence is 15 residues long. V dropped 2 bases and J dropped 0 bases, with 11 bases sitting between them. CDR3 region: CASSLRYGSSYEQYF. Written as DNA, the CDR3 is TGTGCCAGCAGCTTACGCTACGGGAGCTCCTACGAGCAGTACTTC.

The rearrangement links TRBV28 to TRBJ2-7, with 10 bases that match TRBD1. The germline gives CDR1 MDHEN, CDR2 SYDVKM. This CDR3 contains 15 residues. The ends lost 4 bases at V and 5 bases at J; junction bases unmatched: 8. CDR3 amino acids: CASSSPGQGTHEQYF. CDR3 DNA: TGTGCCAGCAGTTCTCCGGGACAGGGGACCCACGAGCAGTACTTC.

This clone is a singleton in its sample. The chain joins TRBV19 to TRBJ2-3; 7 positions match TRBD1. Germline V CDR1 and CDR2: LNHDA, SQIVND (reference sequence). With 8 bases clipped from V and 8 bases from J, the junction kept 19 bases outside the gene matches. The CDR3 loop spans 16 amino acids. CDR3 bases: TGTGCCAGTGCGTACCCAACAGGGGATCAAGAAGGTACGCAGTATTTT. Its protein is CASAYPTGDQEGTQYF.

The rearrangement joins TRBV19 to TRBJ2-2; 7 bases line up with TRBD1. Germline V gene sequence: CDR1 LNHDA, CDR2 SQIVND (reference sequence). V trimming: 7 bases; J trimming: 4 bases; junction bases outside the gene matches: 6. The CDR3 contains 14 residues. CDR3 residues: CASTTTGATGELFF. The CDR3 bases are TGTGCCAGTACTACAACAGGGGCCACCGGGGAGCTGTTTTTT.

The chain uses TRBV27 and TRBJ1-5; tentatively, D is TRBD1 (5 bases). Germline V gene sequence: CDR1 MNHEY, CDR2 SMNVEV (reference sequence). The CDR3 sequence is 15 residues long. V gave up 6 bases and J gave up 2 bases, with 14 bases separating them. In DNA, the CDR3 is TGTGCCAGCAGCATGACCTTGGGGGGCAATCAGCCCCAGCATTTT. This translates into CASSMTLGGNQPQHF.

The chain is built from TRBV7-9 and TRBJ2-7, with no clear D. The CDR3 contains 11 residues. CDR1 is SEHNR and CDR2 is FQNEAQ in the germline V gene (reference sequence). The V and J ends lost 0 bases and 5 bases respectively, with 2 bases between them. The CDR3 coding sequence is TGTGCCAGCAGCTTAGCGGACGAGCAGTACTTC. Translation gives CASSLADEQYF.

V gene TRBV2 combines with J gene TRBJ1-2, with 7 bases fitting TRBD1. The V gene end was trimmed by 6 bases and the J gene end by 6 bases; junction bases not matched to a gene: 7. This CDR3 has 13 residues. Germline lookup yields CDR1 SNHLY and CDR2 FYNNEI. CDR3 coding DNA: TGTGCCAGCAGACTCAAACAGGGGAATGGCTACACCTTC. Its protein product is CASRLKQGNGYTF.

The V call is TRBV19, the J call TRBJ1-1, with D perhaps TRBD1 (6 bases). The germline CDR1 and CDR2 sequences are LNHDA and SQIVND (reference sequence). The CDR3 consists of 16 residues. Trimming took off 0 bases at V and 0 bases at J, with 11 bases between the two ends. The CDR3 is CASSIDGGTLNTEAFF. The CDR3 DNA follows: TGTGCCAGTAGTATAGATGGAGGGACATTGAACACTGAAGCTTTCTTT.

V usage is TRBV3-1 (or the pseudogene TRBV3-2) and J usage is TRBJ2-5, with D possibly being TRBD1 (6 bases). This CDR3 contains 14 residues. Germline values: CDR1 LGHDT, CDR2 YNNKEL (reference sequence). Trimming left V 3 bases short and J 1 base short, with 9 bases between. The CDR3 sequence: CASSHGTTQETQYF. In DNA, the CDR3 is TGTGCCAGCAGCCACGGGACAACCCAAGAGACCCAGTACTTC.